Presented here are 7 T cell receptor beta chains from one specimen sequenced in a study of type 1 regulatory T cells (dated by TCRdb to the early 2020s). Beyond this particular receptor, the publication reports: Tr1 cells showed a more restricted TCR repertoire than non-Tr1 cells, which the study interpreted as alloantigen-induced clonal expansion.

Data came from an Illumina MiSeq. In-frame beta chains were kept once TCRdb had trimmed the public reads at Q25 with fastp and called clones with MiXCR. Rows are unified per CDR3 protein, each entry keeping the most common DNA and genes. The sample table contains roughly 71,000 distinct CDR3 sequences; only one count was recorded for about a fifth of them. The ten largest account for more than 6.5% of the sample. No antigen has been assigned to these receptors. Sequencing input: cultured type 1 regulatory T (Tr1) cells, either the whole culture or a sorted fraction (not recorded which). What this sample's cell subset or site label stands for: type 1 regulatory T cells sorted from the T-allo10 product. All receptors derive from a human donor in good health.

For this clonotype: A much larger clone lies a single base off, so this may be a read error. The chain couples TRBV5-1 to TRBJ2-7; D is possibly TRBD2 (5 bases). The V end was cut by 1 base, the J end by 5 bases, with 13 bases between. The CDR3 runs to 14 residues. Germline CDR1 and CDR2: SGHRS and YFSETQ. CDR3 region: CASSLYARGNEQYF. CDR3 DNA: TGCGCCAGCAGCTTGTACGCGAGAGGGAACGAGCAGTACTTC.

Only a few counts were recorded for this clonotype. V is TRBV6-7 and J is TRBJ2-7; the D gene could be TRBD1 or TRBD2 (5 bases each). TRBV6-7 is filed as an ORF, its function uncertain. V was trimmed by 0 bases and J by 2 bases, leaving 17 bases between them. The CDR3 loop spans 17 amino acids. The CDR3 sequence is CASSYSGPLLATYEQYF. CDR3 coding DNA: TGTGCCAGCAGTTACTCGGGACCGCTGTTAGCCACCTACGAGCAGTACTTC.

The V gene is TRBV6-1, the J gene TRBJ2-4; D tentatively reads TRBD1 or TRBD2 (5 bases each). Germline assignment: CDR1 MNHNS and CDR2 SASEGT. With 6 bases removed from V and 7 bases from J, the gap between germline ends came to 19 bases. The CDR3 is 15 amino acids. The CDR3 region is CASSETRGGSNIQYF. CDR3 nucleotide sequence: TGTGCCAGCAGCGAGACGAGGGGCGGGTCGAACATTCAGTACTTC.

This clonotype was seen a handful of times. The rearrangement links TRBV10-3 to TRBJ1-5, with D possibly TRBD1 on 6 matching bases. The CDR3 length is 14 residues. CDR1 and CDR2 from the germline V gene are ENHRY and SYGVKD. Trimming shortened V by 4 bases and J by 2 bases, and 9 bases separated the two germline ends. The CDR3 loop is CAISGEGGNQPQHF. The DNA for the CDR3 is TGTGCCATCAGTGGGGAGGGGGGCAATCAGCCCCAGCATTTT.

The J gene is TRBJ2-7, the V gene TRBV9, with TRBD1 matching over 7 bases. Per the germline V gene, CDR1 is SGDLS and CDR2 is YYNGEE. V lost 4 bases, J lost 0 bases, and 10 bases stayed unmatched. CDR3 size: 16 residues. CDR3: CASSPRQGSTSYEQYF. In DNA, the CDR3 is TGTGCCAGCAGCCCTCGACAGGGATCCACCTCCTACGAGCAGTACTTC.

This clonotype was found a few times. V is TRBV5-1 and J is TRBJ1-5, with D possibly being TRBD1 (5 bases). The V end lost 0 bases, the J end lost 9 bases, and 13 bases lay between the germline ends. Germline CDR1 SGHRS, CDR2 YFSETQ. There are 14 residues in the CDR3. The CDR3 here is CASSLGTPIAPQHF. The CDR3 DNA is TGCGCCAGCAGCTTGGGGACACCCATCGCGCCCCAGCATTTT.

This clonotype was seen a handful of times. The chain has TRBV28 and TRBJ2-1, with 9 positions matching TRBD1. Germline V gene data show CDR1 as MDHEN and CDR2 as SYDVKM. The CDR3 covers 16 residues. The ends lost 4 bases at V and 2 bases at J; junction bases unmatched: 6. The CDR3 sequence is CASSSSGTGPYNEQFF. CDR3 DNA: TGTGCCAGCAGTTCATCCGGGACAGGGCCCTACAATGAGCAGTTCTTC.